Listed here are 5 T cell receptor beta chains from one sample, sequenced in a study of blood T cells in healthy people across ages. Primed by a sample-barcoded 5' primer and a J-beta primer mix, a second PCR proceeded for about 7 to 11 cycles. TCRdb reprocessed the 5' RACE reads with MiXCR, giving one entry per CDR3 protein. The sample lists more than 650,000 distinct CDR3 sequences; 20% to 25% were seen once. Material: blood. The source is a man between 70 and 80 years old in good health.

This clonotype has ten or more counts. The gene calls are TRBV7-3 and TRBJ1-1; D gene ambiguous. The CDR3 extends over 13 amino acids. V gave up 4 bases and J gave up 1 base, with 7 bases separating them. Germline V gene data show CDR1 as SGHTA and CDR2 as FQGTGA. DNA of the CDR3: TGTGCCAGCAGCTCGAGCAGGAACACTGAAGCTTTCTTT. It codes for CASSSSRNTEAFF.

The chain links TRBV28 to TRBJ2-5, with D unclear. CDR3 length: 13 amino acids. Trimming took 4 bases from V and 5 from J, leaving 11 bases between them. The germline V gene has CDR1 MDHEN and CDR2 SYDVKM. The CDR3 region has the DNA TGTGCCAGCAGTTCCCCTGCCTTGGAGACCCAGTACTTC. Translated, it gives CASSSPALETQYF.

The J gene is TRBJ2-5, the V gene TRBV5-6; D is unclear. The J call could be wrong; TRBJ2-7 is a better fit for the DNA end. This CDR3 is 16 amino acids long. Germline assignment: CDR1 SGHDT and CDR2 YYEEEE. The CDR3 is CASSFFNRILAYEQYF. The CDR3, as DNA: TGTGCCAGCAGCTTTTTCAACCGAATCTTGGCCTACGAGCAGTACTTC.

This clonotype has more than one count but fewer than ten. This sequence joins TRBV9 and TRBJ2-4; D perhaps matches TRBD2 (6 bases). Germline CDR1 is SGDLS and CDR2 is YYNGEE. The CDR3 is 14 residues long. Trimming shortened V by 6 bases and J by 8 bases, and 18 bases separated the two germline ends. The CDR3 loop reads CASTRGYGEDIQYF. The CDR3 coding sequence is TGTGCCAGCACCCGCGGCTACGGGGAGGACATTCAGTACTTC.

This chain links TRBV9 with TRBJ2-4; D might be TRBD2 (7 bases). Per germline, CDR1 SGDLS and CDR2 YYNGEE. The CDR3 length is 13 residues. V lost 4 bases, J lost 9 bases, and 14 bases lay in between. CDR3 coding DNA: TGTGCCAGCAGCTCATACAGGGAGGGCATTCAGTACTTC. It codes for CASSSYREGIQYF. Supplemented by reference TRBV9 and TRBJ2-4, the full variable domain reads DSGVTQTPKHLITATGQRVTLRCSPRSGDLSVYWYQQSLDQGLQFLIQYYNGEERAKGNILERFSAQQFPDLHSELNLSSLELGDSALYFCASSSYREGIQYFGAGTRLSVL.